The sample holds a few counts of the clone carrying this TCR beta chain. Distinct nucleotide sequences in the sample also encode this CDR3. Repertoires were generated with immunoSEQ multiplex PCR, while TCRdb's copy carries only in-frame clones and drops some. The table includes about 320,000 clones, approximately 87% detected once. The data stem from a study of Ad26.COV2.S vaccination and SARS-CoV-2 variants. For the study at large: Participants got Ad26.COV2.S intramuscularly, once or twice 56 days apart.

This CDR3 has 14 residues. Germline V gene lookup returns CDR1 SGHRS and CDR2 YFSETQ. V was pared by 1 base and J by 2 bases, with 9 bases between. Specified treatment: approximately 18 received Ad26.COV2.S at low or high dose, single or two shots; about 5 received placebo; per-sample allocation not given. It was on day 63 after the first vaccine or placebo injection that samples were taken. Based in Boston, the donor was an adult of 18-55 years. The sequence was collected from a person between 18 and 60 years old who received the Ad26.COV2.S COVID-19 vaccine or a placebo. Source: peripheral blood, taken in a trial of Ad26.COV2.S vaccine versus placebo. This rearrangement joins TRBV5-1 to TRBJ1-1, with D perhaps TRBD1 (5 bases). The CDR3 nucleotides are TGCGCCAGCAGCTTGCAGGGTGTAAACACTGAAGCTTTCTTT. It translates to CASSLQGVNTEAFF.